This T cell receptor beta chain is from a study of cytomegalovirus exposure and HLA in healthy donors. Study information: Among the approximately 410 genotyped donors, about 81% were placed in the Caucasian-associated ancestry cluster.

CDR3 length: 13 residues. V lost 4 bases to trimming and J lost 6 bases, with 10 bases between them. Germline V lookup: CDR1 LNHDA, CDR2 SQIVND (reference sequence). Study-wide points: The records held CMV serostatus as the only immune exposure information. In vitro checks showed that a few CMV-associated chains really do target CMV antigens.

Regarding this clone: What it binds is not known.

It was with 60 Vbeta and 13 Jbeta primers that the PCR ran. Assay used: immunoSEQ multiplex PCR; TCRdb lists only in-frame clones, some missing. The sample shows approximately 100,000 clones, approximately 66% of them seen only once. The chain has TRBV19 and TRBJ2-1; D might be TRBD1 (6 bases). The material sequenced was PBMCs. This receptor was identified in a man between 35 and 55 years old in good health and CMV-seropositive. CDR3 in amino acids: CASSTTGFNEQFF. The DNA for the CDR3 is TGTGCCAGTAGTACTACAGGGTTCAATGAGCAGTTCTTC.